The clone carrying this TCR beta chain showed up many times. Trimming removed 5 bases from V and 5 bases from J, with 10 bases in between. Germline loops: CDR1 MDHEN, CDR2 SYDVKM. The CDR3 sequence is 12 residues long. This entry belongs to a study of response to subunit inactivated influenza vaccine. TCRdb called the RT-PCR reads again in MiXCR, with one record for every CDR3 protein. There are about 570,000 distinct CDR3 sequences in the sample; approximately 10% occur only once, and 8% to 13% lies in the top ten. The sample was also reused in another study, on T cells expressing NK-cell markers. That study reports: TCR beta cDNA was made by 5'RACE template switching with UMIs.

This chain joins TRBV28 and TRBJ2-7, with a weak D call TRBD1 (5 bases). Source: PBMCs from blood, taken on the day of vaccination. The receptor's source is a man aged 45-65 years who received an inactivated influenza vaccine. DNA for the CDR3: TGTGCCAGCAGTATGACAGATAACGAGCAGTACTTC. Translation gives CASSMTDNEQYF.